This TCR beta chain was sequenced in a study of human T cells and chemical hapten exposure. Regarding the study as a whole: TCRs above 1 in 1000 frequency did not change with DPC sensitization.

There are many counts of this clonotype. Its antigen remains unidentified. The CDR3 covers 15 residues. Per the germline V gene, CDR1 is ENHRY and CDR2 is SYGVKD. V was cut by 0 bases and J by 4 bases, with 10 bases left in between. Documented time point: healthy volunteer bleed at 6 weeks. Unfractionated whole blood was the source of the extracted total RNA. Individual cDNA molecules (in the library) carried attached unique molecular identifiers. Authors' data handling: Approximately 100,000 TCRs per sample was the median, with a range of roughly 23,224 to 690,600. TCRdb fed the RACE reads into MiXCR, producing one record per CDR3 protein. These V and J calls originate from TCRdb's pipeline instead of the authors' own analysis. This repertoire shows approximately 59,000 distinct CDR3 sequences, approximately 6.2% found once; its top ten account for roughly 3%.

Sequenced input: whole blood. The rearrangement uses TRBV10-3 and TRBJ2-1, with D perhaps matching TRBD2 (6 bases). This receptor was identified in a female donor in good health. Some clones in this sample may be carry-over from other donors' samples. CDR3 sequence reads: CAISESTGAYNEQFF. CDR3 DNA sequence: TGTGCCATCAGTGAGTCAACGGGAGCTTACAATGAGCAGTTCTTC.